This T cell receptor beta chain was sequenced in a study of blood T cell repertoires in COVID-19. The sample holds one count of this clone. The assay was immunoSEQ multiplex PCR, and TCRdb's table has in-frame clones only and misses some. The sample yields some 210,000 clones, roughly four fifths seen once. The CDR3 covers 14 residues. The trim removed 8 bases at V and 6 bases at J, leaving 13 bases unmatched. The germline V gene has CDR1 KGHSH and CDR2 LQKENI. V is TRBV18 and J is TRBJ2-7; 7 bases fit TRBD1. The clonotype originates from a woman aged 40 to 50 with acute or convalescent COVID-19. Source material: peripheral blood. CDR3 protein: CASGGQAWDPEQYF. DNA for the CDR3: TGTGCCAGCGGTGGACAGGCCTGGGACCCCGAGCAGTACTTC.